These T cell receptor beta chains were read from a single sample in a study of control samples from healthy donors and cancer patients. Using immunoSEQ multiplex PCR, the repertoire was profiled, and TCRdb retains in-frame clones only, with some absent. Of 150,000 or so clones in the sample, almost 90% were seen once. Sequenced input: blood. All receptors derive from a man younger than 35 in good health. CDR3s include the opening cysteine and the closing phenylalanine or tryptophan. D genes are given only for firm matches. Clone size is not always given. Where it is, it says once, few, many or a class for expanded clones.

cdr3_length	clone_size	d_call	v_call	j_call	cdr3_aa	cdr3_nt
14	NA	TRBD2	TRBV5-1	TRBJ2-7	CASRRTSGSYEQYF	TGCGCCAGCAGACGGACTAGCGGCTCCTACGAGCAGTACTTC
16	NA	NA	TRBV5-5	TRBJ2-4	CASSLVGEQAKNIQYF	TGTGCCAGCAGCTTGGTTGGGGAGCAAGCCAAAAACATTCAGTACTTC
11	NA	NA	TRBV5-4	TRBJ1-1	CASSLGTEAFF	TGTGCCAGCAGCTTGGGGACTGAAGCTTTCTTT
13	once	NA	TRBV6-2/TRBV6-3	TRBJ2-7	CASSGGHTYEQYF	TGTGCCAGCAGCGGGGGTCATACCTACGAGCAGTACTTC
18	NA	TRBD2	TRBV7-6	TRBJ2-3	CASSLAGLAGGITDTQYF	TGTGCCAGCAGCTTAGCGGGGCTAGCGGGGGGGATCACAGATACGCAGTATTTT
17	NA	TRBD1	TRBV9	TRBJ1-2	CASSGRTGGATNYGYTF	TGTGCCAGCAGCGGAAGGACAGGGGGCGCGACTAACTATGGCTACACCTTC
20	NA	TRBD2	TRBV13	TRBJ2-5	CASSHLAKWLAGGPQETQYF	TGTGCCAGCAGCCATTTGGCTAAGTGGCTAGCGGGGGGGCCGCAGGAGACCCAGTACTTC
14	NA	NA	TRBV7-9	TRBJ1-2	CASSLWGEDYGYTF	TGTGCCAGCAGCTTGTGGGGAGAGGACTATGGCTACACCTTC
14	NA	NA	TRBV19	TRBJ1-2	CASSILGVNYGYTF	TGTGCCAGTAGTATACTGGGGGTGAACTATGGCTACACCTTC
15	NA	TRBD1	TRBV6-2/TRBV6-3	TRBJ2-7	CASSRLGQGPHEQYF	TGTGCCAGCAGCCGCCTGGGACAGGGTCCCCACGAGCAGTACTTC
15	NA	TRBD2	TRBV5-1	TRBJ2-5	CASSLAGGPGETQYF	TGCGCCAGCAGCTTAGCGGGGGGGCCTGGAGAGACCCAGTACTTC
16	NA	TRBD2	TRBV28	TRBJ2-5	CASSPSRAGTSGTQYF	TGTGCCAGCAGTCCCTCACGAGCGGGGACCTCGGGGACCCAGTACTTC
16	NA	TRBD1	TRBV19	TRBJ1-2	CASSPGQGSANYGYTF	TGTGCCAGTAGTCCGGGACAGGGTAGTGCTAACTATGGCTACACCTTC
13	NA	NA	TRBV7-2	TRBJ1-3	CATSPLSGNTIYF	TGTGCCACCAGCCCCCTCTCTGGAAACACCATATATTTT
15	NA	NA	TRBV19	TRBJ1-2	CASRVGTKPNYGYTF	TGTGCCAGTAGAGTCGGGACAAAACCTAACTATGGCTACACCTTC
11	NA	NA	TRBV28	TRBJ1-5	CASGSNQPQHF	TGTGCCAGCGGTAGCAATCAGCCCCAGCATTTT
14	NA	TRBD1	TRBV5-1	TRBJ2-7	CASARPGQGDEQYF	TGCGCCAGCGCCCGTCCCGGACAGGGGGACGAGCAGTACTTC
18	NA	TRBD1	TRBV30	TRBJ2-6	CAWSGGQGKSSGANVLTF	TGTGCCTGGAGCGGGGGACAGGGGAAGAGCTCTGGGGCCAACGTCCTGACTTTC
13	NA	NA	TRBV7-7	TRBJ1-1	CASSLGTGTEAFF	TGTGCTAGCAGCTTAGGGACGGGCACTGAAGCTTTCTTT
19	once	TRBD2	TRBV3-1/TRBV3-2	TRBJ2-1	CASSQVGLAGYSSYNEQFF	TGTGCCAGCAGCCAAGTGGGACTAGCGGGGTATAGCTCCTACAATGAGCAGTTCTTC
16	once	NA	TRBV5-8	TRBJ2-7	CASSLQGISPSYEQYF	TGTGCCAGCAGCTTGCAAGGTATTAGCCCCAGCTACGAGCAGTACTTC
17	NA	TRBD2	TRBV6-2/TRBV6-3	TRBJ2-7	CASSYEGLAGLNGEQYF	TGTGCCAGCAGTTACGAGGGACTAGCGGGTTTAAACGGGGAGCAGTACTTC
11	NA	NA	TRBV28	TRBJ2-2	CASSFPGELFF	TGTGCCAGCAGTTTTCCCGGGGAGCTGTTTTTT
13	NA	NA	TRBV5-4	TRBJ2-3	CASSLWTADSMYF	TGTGCCAGCAGCCTGTGGACAGCCGATAGCATGTATTTT
14	NA	NA	TRBV5-4	TRBJ1-6	CASRDPRWGSPLHF	TGTGCCAGCAGGGATCCCAGATGGGGTTCACCCCTCCACTTT
15	NA	TRBD1	TRBV27	TRBJ2-1	CASSRPGTGVGEQFF	TGTGCCAGCAGCCGTCCCGGGACAGGGGTGGGTGAGCAGTTCTTC
16	NA	NA	TRBV6-1	TRBJ1-1	CASSEKLLIGDTEAFF	TGTGCCAGCAGTGAAAAATTATTAATAGGGGACACTGAAGCTTTCTTT
12	NA	NA	TRBV19	TRBJ1-2	CASSIGRYGYTF	TGTGCCAGTAGTATAGGAAGGTATGGCTACACCTTC
17	NA	NA	TRBV7-5	TRBJ2-7	CVRSLEVQQDRGREQYF	TGTGTCAGAAGCTTAGAAGTGCAGCAGGACAGGGGACGGGAGCAGTACTTC
13	few	NA	TRBV3-1/TRBV3-2	TRBJ2-7	CASSQRGSYEQYF	TGTGCCAGCAGCCAACGGGGCTCCTACGAGCAGTACTTC
16	NA	TRBD2	TRBV7-9	TRBJ2-1	CASSPSQRGGRNEQFF	TGTGCCAGCAGCCCCTCCCAGCGGGGGGGCCGTAATGAGCAGTTCTTC
15	NA	TRBD2	TRBV10-3	TRBJ2-7	CAISEIERGSYEQYF	TGTGCCATCAGTGAGATCGAGCGGGGGTCCTACGAGCAGTACTTC
16	NA	TRBD2	TRBV3-1/TRBV3-2	TRBJ2-7	CASSQDGWRGAYEQYF	TGTGCCAGCAGCCAAGATGGCTGGCGGGGGGCCTACGAGCAGTACTTC
14	NA	NA	TRBV28	TRBJ1-1	CATAQVPNSSEAFF	TGTGCCACCGCCCAGGTCCCCAACTCCTCTGAAGCTTTCTTT
16	NA	TRBD1	TRBV9	TRBJ2-3	CASSPWTGQSTDTQYF	TGTGCCAGCAGCCCGTGGACAGGCCAGAGCACAGATACGCAGTATTTT
14	NA	NA	TRBV5-4	TRBJ2-3	CATNPGQSTDTQYF	TGTGCCACCAACCCGGGCCAAAGCACAGATACGCAGTATTTT
15	NA	NA	TRBV11-2	TRBJ1-6	CASSLGGRANSPLHF	TGTGCCAGCAGCTTAGGAGGCAGGGCGAATTCACCCCTCCACTTT
14	NA	NA	TRBV3-1/TRBV3-2	TRBJ1-6	CASSLRQDNSPLHF	TGTGCCAGCAGCTTACGACAGGATAATTCACCCCTCCACTTT
15	NA	NA	TRBV9	TRBJ2-7	CASSVDTGPSYEQYF	TGTGCCAGCAGCGTAGACACAGGACCTTCCTACGAGCAGTACTTC
14	NA	NA	TRBV7-9	TRBJ1-2	CASRSGGYDYGYTF	TGTGCCAGCAGATCCGGGGGGTACGACTATGGCTACACCTTC
16	NA	TRBD2	TRBV4-2	TRBJ2-1	CASSQDSGGFYNEQFF	TGTGCCAGCAGCCAAGATAGCGGGGGATTCTACAATGAGCAGTTCTTC
15	NA	NA	TRBV7-3	TRBJ2-1	CASSPGHSSYNEQFF	TGTGCCAGCAGCCCGGGACACAGCTCCTACAATGAGCAGTTCTTC
17	NA	TRBD1	TRBV5-1	TRBJ1-1	CASSLGRRDSMNTEAFF	TGCGCCAGCAGCTTGGGCCGCCGGGACAGCATGAACACTGAAGCTTTCTTT
15	NA	TRBD2	TRBV13	TRBJ2-3	CASSLLLAHTDTQYF	TGTGCCAGCAGCTTATTACTAGCGCACACAGATACGCAGTATTTT
14	NA	TRBD1	TRBV6-5	TRBJ1-2	CASKGGASSYGYTF	TGTGCCAGCAAAGGGGGCGCCTCTAGCTATGGCTACACCTTC
16	NA	NA	TRBV5-4	TRBJ2-1	CASSLGGRGAFNEQFF	TGTGCCAGCAGCTTGGGCGGACGGGGGGCTTTCAATGAGCAGTTCTTC
15	few	NA	TRBV4-1	TRBJ1-5	CASSQEGGTLGPQHF	TGCGCCAGCAGCCAAGAGGGGGGGACTTTGGGGCCCCAGCATTTT
16	many	NA	TRBV7-6	TRBJ2-5	CASSLLTPGPEETQYF	TGTGCCAGCAGCTTATTAACCCCGGGCCCCGAGGAGACCCAGTACTTC
17	NA	TRBD2	TRBV19	TRBJ2-3	CASSIVGLAGGEDTQYF	TGTGCCAGTAGTATAGTAGGGCTAGCGGGGGGAGAAGATACGCAGTATTTT
14	NA	TRBD2	TRBV5-1	TRBJ2-3	CASSLSGNTDTQYF	TGCGCCAGCAGCCTTAGCGGGAACACAGATACGCAGTATTTT
14	once	NA	TRBV19	TRBJ1-6	CASSIRNKNSPLHF	TGTGCCAGTAGTATTAGGAACAAGAATTCACCCCTCCACTTT
14	NA	NA	TRBV7-8	TRBJ2-5	CASSLAAGQETQYF	TGTGCCAGCAGCTTAGCGGCGGGGCAAGAGACCCAGTACTTC
12	NA	NA	TRBV5-6	TRBJ2-7	CASSLGVYEQYF	TGTGCCAGCAGCTTGGGGGTCTACGAGCAGTACTTC
11	NA	NA	TRBV5-1	TRBJ2-7	CASSSDYEQYF	TGCGCCAGCAGCTCGGACTACGAGCAGTACTTC
17	NA	TRBD1	TRBV7-9	TRBJ2-7	CASSPWGGQGARYEQYF	TGTGCCAGCAGCCCTTGGGGGGGACAGGGGGCGCGATACGAGCAGTACTTC
14	NA	NA	TRBV19	TRBJ2-3	CASMSRGPADTQYF	TGTGCCAGTATGTCTCGGGGCCCCGCAGATACGCAGTATTTT
14	NA	NA	TRBV4-2	TRBJ1-2	CASSQPTGNYGYTF	TGTGCCAGCAGCCAACCCACAGGGAACTATGGCTACACCTTC